The 9 T cell receptor beta chains given below trace back to one sample, sequenced in a study of T cells in Graves' hyperthyroidism and ophthalmopathy. The TCR beta CDR3 regions underwent amplification using RNA transcripts as the source. The HTBI primer set was used in a first-round RT-PCR of the TCR CDR3. TCRdb recomputed calls from the multiplex PCR reads with MiXCR, one row per CDR3 protein. The sample includes roughly 380,000 distinct CDR3 sequences, about 15% of them seen just once. Sequencing used blood. Receptors originate from a woman in her sixties with Graves' hyperthyroidism.

This clonotype was detected many times. The V gene is TRBV20-1, the J gene TRBJ1-1; TRBD1 aligns across 8 bases. V gave up 0 bases and J gave up 11 bases; unmatched junction bases: 8. This CDR3 is built from 13 residues. The V gene's germline CDR1 is DFQATT and CDR2 SNEGSKA (reference sequence). CDR3 bases: TGCAGTGCTAGAGAACGACAGGGGCGGGCGGCTTTCTTT. Residues: CSARERQGRAAFF.

This clonotype was counted at least ten times. The chain uses TRBV5-1 and TRBJ1-5; D call uncertain. The V and J ends lost 0 bases and 7 bases respectively, with 11 bases between them. Germline V lookup: CDR1 SGHRS, CDR2 YFSETQ. The CDR3 spans 14 residues. This chain's CDR3 is CASSLDGKGQPQHF. The CDR3 DNA is TGCGCCAGCAGCTTGGACGGGAAGGGCCAGCCCCAGCATTTT.

The chain links TRBV28 to TRBJ2-1; 7 nucleotides align to TRBD2. From germline, CDR1 is MDHEN and CDR2 SYDVKM. This CDR3 comprises 13 residues. CDR3 sequence: CAHHPAGESEQFF. Here the CDR3 DNA reads TGTGCTCACCACCCCGCGGGAGAGAGTGAGCAGTTCTTC.

This clonotype was found many times. This rearrangement joins TRBV3-1 to TRBJ2-7; perhaps TRBD1 as D (6 bases). V dropped 6 bases and J dropped 0 bases, with 12 bases sitting between them. CDR1 and CDR2 from the germline V gene are LGHDT and YNNKEL (reference sequence). This CDR3 has 14 residues. CDR3 nucleotide sequence: TGTGCCAGCAGTGTCAGGGGAGTCTCCTACGAGCAGTACTTC. Translating gives CASSVRGVSYEQYF.

Points on this clonotype: A much more abundant neighbour one base away suggests this may be a read error. The chain joins TRBV29-1 to TRBJ2-3, with TRBD2 identical over 9 bases. Germline CDR1 and CDR2: SQVTM and ANQGSEA. There are 14 residues in the CDR3. CDR3 amino acids: CSVDAGGPADMQYF. CDR3 sequence (DNA): TGCAGCGTTGACGCGGGAGGGCCGGCAGATATGCAGTATTTT.

The chain links TRBV28 to TRBJ2-7; 12 bases map to TRBD2. Losses at the gene ends were 6 bases for V and 3 bases for J; bases not matched to a gene: 9. The CDR3 totals 16 residues. Germline CDR1 MDHEN, CDR2 SYDVKM. In DNA, the CDR3 is TGTGCCAGCAGACCTCATCTAGCGGGAGGGCACTACGAGCAGTACTTC. This translates into CASRPHLAGGHYEQYF. The entire variable domain, with the rest obtained from reference TRBV28 and TRBJ2-7, is as follows: DVKVTQSSRYLVKRTGEKVFLECVQDMDHENMFWYRQDPGLGLRLIYFSYDVKMKEKGDIPEGYSVSREKKERFSLILESASTNQTSMYLCASRPHLAGGHYEQYFGPGTRLTVT.

This clonotype was seen many times. The genes are TRBV29-1 and TRBJ2-3, with 7 positions matching TRBD2. The CDR3 totals 14 residues. Germline V gene data show CDR1 as SQVTM and CDR2 as ANQGSEA. After removal of 5 bases from V and 3 bases from J, the junction contained 8 bases not matched to a gene. The CDR3 protein is CSVRAGTSTDTQYF. The DNA for the CDR3 is TGCAGCGTTAGAGCGGGAACCTCAACAGATACGCAGTATTTT.

At least ten counts were recorded for this clonotype. V gene TRBV12-3 or TRBV12-4 combines with J gene TRBJ2-1, with TRBD2 identical over 7 bases. The CDR3 totals 13 residues. The V gene end was trimmed by 1 base and the J gene end by 9 bases; junction bases not matched to a gene: 3. CDR3 nucleotide sequence: TGTGCCAGCAGTTTAGGGCTAGCGGCTGAGCAGTTCTTC. As protein: CASSLGLAAEQFF.

The sample holds many counts of this clonotype. The chain couples TRBV7-3 to TRBJ2-1, with TRBD2 identical over 13 bases. The V gene end was trimmed by 5 bases and the J gene end by 0 bases; junction bases not matched to a gene: 7. The CDR3 contains 18 residues. Germline CDR1 and CDR2: SGHTA and FQGTGA. This chain's CDR3 is CASSPGLAGQSSYNEQFF. The CDR3 DNA is TGTGCCAGCAGCCCGGGACTAGCGGGGCAGAGCTCCTACAATGAGCAGTTCTTC.